These 7 T cell receptor beta chains share one sample of origin, sequenced in a study of T cells in localized non-small cell lung cancer (TCRdb year 2020). Library method: the immunoSEQ multiplex PCR assay. The table was pulled from immuneACCESS by TCRdb, which kept in-frame rearrangements only. Such tables lose some clones; where checked, under half of the loss comes from unresolved V genes, and the rest has no known cause. The sample data list around 70,000 clones, and about 88% of these were observed just once. The top ten hold 1% to 1.5% of the sample. The sequencing here drew on peripheral blood, taken before any cancer treatment. The source is a female donor of 60 years or more with stage I lung adenocarcinoma.

The CDR3 here is CASSLANSYTGELFF. The CDR3 DNA follows: TGCGCCAGCAGCTTGGCGAACTCATACACCGGGGAGCTGTTTTTT. V gene TRBV5-1 combines with J gene TRBJ2-2; D is uncertain. Trimming removed 0 bases at V and 3 bases at J, with 9 bases between. The germline V gene has CDR1 SGHRS and CDR2 YFSETQ. The length of the CDR3 is 15 residues.

This chain connects TRBV15 to TRBJ2-1; D is perhaps TRBD1 or TRBD2 (5 bases each). The CDR3 has 14 residues. With 3 bases removed from V and 9 bases from J, the gap between germline ends came to 15 bases. Germline loops: CDR1 LNHNV, CDR2 YYDKDF (reference sequence). This chain's CDR3 is CATSSPPRGTEQFF. CDR3 coding DNA: TGTGCCACCAGCAGCCCCCCCCGGGGCACTGAGCAGTTCTTC.

This clone has a handful of counts. The chain couples TRBV9 to TRBJ1-5; D gene ambiguous. V lost 4 bases and J 2 bases, leaving 10 bases between the germline ends. Germline assignment: CDR1 SGDLS and CDR2 YYNGEE. The CDR3 loop spans 14 amino acids. The CDR3 protein is CASSPGGRNQPQHF. The CDR3 region has the DNA TGTGCCAGCAGCCCCGGCGGCCGCAATCAGCCCCAGCATTTT.

The V call is TRBV6-1, the J call TRBJ1-2, with TRBD1 matching over 8 bases. Germline V lookup: CDR1 MNHNS, CDR2 SASEGT. The CDR3 loop spans 17 amino acids. V trimming: 0 bases; J trimming: 7 bases; junction bases outside the gene matches: 13. The CDR3 loop reads CASSEALLGTGSSGYTF. The CDR3 DNA reads TGTGCCAGCAGTGAAGCGCTTCTAGGGACAGGTTCTAGTGGCTACACCTTC.

The chain is built from TRBV9 and TRBJ2-2, with TRBD2 matching over 11 bases. The junction had 4 bases not matched to a gene; V was cut back by 0 bases and J by 6 bases. The germline CDR1 and CDR2 sequences are SGDLS and YYNGEE. The CDR3 is 16 amino acids. The CDR3 spells CASSVASGRTAGELFF. The CDR3 DNA sequence: TGTGCCAGCAGCGTAGCTAGCGGGAGGACTGCCGGGGAGCTGTTTTTT.

This rearrangement joins TRBV7-9 to TRBJ2-1; no clear D gene. Trimming removed 0 bases at V and 7 bases at J, with 7 bases between. Germline V gives CDR1 SEHNR, CDR2 FQNEAQ (reference sequence). This CDR3 region has 13 residues. The CDR3 loop is CASSLAWGNEQFF. The CDR3, as DNA: TGTGCCAGCAGCTTAGCTTGGGGTAATGAGCAGTTCTTC.

With respect to this clone: One end of the junction does not line up with germline, which may come from a read error. The V gene is TRBV7-7, the J gene TRBJ2-5; D is unresolved. CDR1 is SSHAT and CDR2 is FNYEAQ in the germline V gene (reference sequence). The CDR3 length is 13 residues. The CDR3 loop reads CASSLNHQETQYF. The CDR3 bases are TGTGCTAGCAGCTTAAACCACCAGGAGACCCAGTACTTC.